This TCR beta chain stems from a study of identical twins. CDR1 SEHNR and CDR2 FQNEAQ come from the germline V gene (reference sequence). CDR3 length equals 16 residues. V was clipped by 4 bases and J by 4 bases; unmatched bases: 7. Unique molecular identifiers were in the cDNA, with template-switch universal primer binding. Each CDR3 protein gets one entry after TCRdb re-called the 5' RACE reads with MiXCR. The table has approximately 530,000 distinct CDR3 sequences, 20% to 25% seen once. These sequences were also reported in another study, on yellow fever vaccine responses in identical twins.

The receptor was derived from a woman younger than 35 in good health. This rearrangement joins TRBV7-9 to TRBJ1-5; 10 positions match TRBD1. Sample: CD4+ T cells sorted from blood. The CDR3 region has the DNA TGTGCCAGCAGCTCCGCGGGACAGGGGTTTAATCAGCCCCAGCATTTT. Protein product: CASSSAGQGFNQPQHF.